The entry that follows covers one T cell receptor (beta chain) sequence. TCRdb keeps only in-frame clones here, not all; method: immunoSEQ multiplex PCR. The profile covers more than 75,000 clones, with about 85% appearing a single time and around 0.94% taken by the ten largest. Trimming cost V 4 bases and J 1 base, with 11 bases left between them. Germline-derived CDR1 and CDR2 are SGHKS and YYEKEE (reference sequence). CDR3 length: 14 residues. This record belongs to a study of OX40 agonist ivuxolimab in advanced cancers. Overall study: Ivuxolimab, an antibody acting as an agonist of OX40 (CD134), was used to treat patients.

The sequences come from CD4+ or CD8+ T cells sorted from blood, collected in a trial of the OX40 agonist ivuxolimab. This chain connects TRBV5-5 to TRBJ1-1, with D possibly matching TRBD1 (5 bases). The source of this sequence is an adult with an advanced solid tumor such as melanoma, head and neck, liver or kidney cancer. CDR3 nucleotides: TGTGCCAGCAGCCTCGGGACCCAGAACACTGAAGCTTTCTTT. Its translation: CASSLGTQNTEAFF. Combining the CDR3 with reference TRBV5-5 and TRBJ1-1 gives the whole variable domain DAGVTQSPTHLIKTRGQQVTLRCSPISGHKSVSWYQQVLGQGPQFIFQYYEKEERGRGNFPDRFSARQFPNYSSELNVNALLLGDSALYLCASSLGTQNTEAFFGQGTRLTVV.